This T cell receptor beta chain was identified during a study of regulatory T cells in long-lasting Graves disease. General study points: Under persistent disease, TRBV28, TRBJ1-2 and TRBJ2-5 were used preferentially.

About this clonotype: Its target is not known.

Time point given: persistent/refractory GD, antithyroid drugs over 5 years with positive TRAb. TCR sequences were obtained from RNA taken from PBMCs. Construction of the TCR beta libraries employed iRepertoire HTBI primers in conjunction with Arm-PCR of CDR3 regions. The authors' processing: Identification yielded approximately 67 TRBV and about 15 TRBJ segments across samples. Each CDR3 protein is one row after TCRdb ran MiXCR on the multiplex PCR reads. None of the V and J calls come from the authors' own analysis; TCRdb made them. The repertoire includes about 660,000 distinct CDR3 sequences, around 32% of them detected once, and around 40% sits in the top ten. Trimming pared 5 bases from V and 6 bases from J, leaving 19 bases between. The CDR3 loop spans 15 amino acids. Germline V gives CDR1 MNHEY, CDR2 SMNVEV (reference sequence).

The sample was peripheral blood mononuclear cells (PBMCs), taken when the disease was refractory, from a patient treated with antithyroid drugs. The chain links TRBV27 to TRBJ1-1; D might be TRBD1 (6 bases). The TCR comes from a female donor with Graves disease. CDR3 DNA: TGTGCCAGCAGTCTTAAAAACAGGGCTGGCGCTGAAGCTTTCTTT. Amino acids: CASSLKNRAGAEAFF.